The T cell receptor (beta chain) described here comes from a study of cytomegalovirus exposure and HLA in healthy donors (dated by TCRdb to the late 2010s). In terms of the full investigation: An earlier analysis of approximately 600 of the donors reported 276 Gb of sequence data and more than 90 million unique TCR beta sequences from roughly 200 million T cells. HLA typing covered class I and class II loci at four-digit resolution. To predict cytomegalovirus infection status, the study brought together high-throughput TCR immunosequencing, statistical association of individual TCRs with disease status, and machine learning. The number of typed donors differed by locus: about 620-640 for A, B, C, DRB1 and DQB1; approximately 530 for DQA1; 606 for DPA1; and 400 to 480 for DPB1. The genetic ancestry cluster associated with self-reported Caucasian donors included approximately 85% of the roughly 400 genotyped donors. The study aimed to test whether signatures of past pathogen exposure could be identified by cataloging public T cell receptors. Rather than using new phenotypic data, the later analysis identified candidate immune exposures from TCR beta sequences and from how often those sequences occurred across donors. A later analysis re-examined previously published TCR beta repertoires from roughly 650 donors and added high-resolution HLA genotyping to investigate patterns of TCR occurrence. Because of strong linkage in the cohort, five DR-DQ haplotypes were treated as single units for association and clustering. Besides the first cohort of about 730 subjects, a separate validation cohort made up of over 100 different subjects was used. Genome-wide SNP genotypes for about 60% of the roughly 670 donors were used in a later genetic analysis, which treated that subset as a discovery cohort. The T cell repertoires of 700 or so subjects were profiled by immunosequencing and related to cytomegalovirus serostatus. On average, roughly 250,000 unique TCR beta nucleotide sequences were sequenced per donor among 300 to 500 genotyped donors of the cohort, with roughly 20% of those sequences being non-productive. Approximately 300 gigabases of sequencing data and approximately 93 million unique TCR sequences were included in an early release covering 550 to 650 HLA-typed donors. Every discovery cohort repertoire had been produced on one sequencing platform. An earlier analysis of approximately 500 of the donors applied high-throughput TCR beta sequencing to assess whether each TCR beta V gene segment acted as functional or pseudogenic. Donor age, sex, ethnicity and CMV serostatus were compiled alongside the repertoire data. Study-level results and caveats: A cluster of highly shared sequence variants was judged likely to be a technical artifact of the sequencing pipeline. A later genetic analysis associated a missense DCLRE1C variant with V-gene and J-gene trimming of TCR beta chains, and an independent cohort replicated the association. In a later analysis, several top co-occurrence clusters were reported to appear linked to parvovirus B19, influenza, CMV and Epstein-Barr virus. The classifier was reported to diagnose cytomegalovirus status with high specificity and sensitivity in both the original and validation cohorts. According to a later genetic analysis, donors in an Asian-associated ancestry cluster had fewer N-insertions in productive TCRs than the roughly 670-donor mean. Sequencing depth was assumed to be roughly uniform across donors in the presence/absence analyses, though that assumption may not hold. When HLA alleles, especially DR and DQ, strongly co-occurred, attributing TCR associations to individual alleles was difficult. Linkage disequilibrium might explain the correlated functional status among segregating V segments, but an unknown experimental factor could not be excluded. Some IMGT-functional V segments, including TRBV6-2 and TRBV6-3, could not be distinguished by the 87-base-pair reads and were therefore excluded. In an earlier analysis of around 600 of the donors, most TCR beta V segments were observed in productive rearrangements about 90% or about 30% of the time, broadly matching IMGT annotations. Because counts were too low, roughly 17 rarely observed V segments, including chromosome 9 orphons, were left out of the earlier analysis of 587 of the donors. According to a later analysis, most CMV-associated TCR beta chains appeared to be HLA-restricted, and the HLA associations seemed to be driven largely by CMV exposure. A total of some 180 TCR beta chains were listed by the study as associated with cytomegalovirus. According to a later analysis, TCR association rates differed among HLA loci, with DRB1 alleles showing the most associated TCRs and HLA-C alleles showing the fewest. Because HLA typing was missing for some donors at each locus, association tests included only the typed subset. Most TCR sequences were observed very rarely across donors, whereas some public TCRs were present in many individuals. CMV serostatus was the only immune exposure information available for the cohort. A further reported finding was that TCR beta sequences accurately predicted the HLA-A and HLA-B alleles for most subjects in the first cohort. In a later analysis, HLA-associated TCR beta chains were found to be more clonally expanded and to have lower generation probabilities than equally common non-associated chains. Only TCR beta chains were sequenced in this cohort, and the absence of alpha or paired-chain data limited detectable features. In a later analysis, 16,951 TCR beta sequences were associated with specific HLA alleles at a false discovery rate of 0.05. The authors suggested that the approach could potentially be extended to other disease states and immunological phenotypes. A few of the identified cytomegalovirus-associated TCR beta chains were confirmed in vitro to be specific for cytomegalovirus antigens.

The CDR3 goes from the cysteine to the phenylalanine over 13 residues. Of all the DNA, just the CDR3 is kept, 39 bases in frame from base 1. The junction shows trimming of 4 bases on V and 5 bases on J, and the gene matches do not reach 7 bases of it. The germline V gene (reference sequence) specifies GTSNPN as CDR1 and SVGIG as CDR2. Points on this clone: Its antigen target is currently unknown. No much larger clone is present one base from it, and per-base qualities are unavailable.

The cohort comprised more than 550 healthy bone marrow donors. All cohort members were sampled while nominally healthy, although unrecorded immune exposures were likely present. The donor was CMV seropositive and was included in the group of some 290 seropositive cohort members. Every donor gave a peripheral blood sample, and the peripheral blood mononuclear cells from that sample were used for TCR beta sequencing. The Qiagen DNeasy Blood Extraction Kit was used to extract genomic DNA from the blood cell samples. The method behind the library was the immunoSEQ multiplex PCR assay. A mixture of 60 forward primers for TCR Vbeta segments and 13 reverse primers for TCR Jbeta segments was used in the multiplex PCR. The CDR3 region of rearranged TCR beta genes was amplified from genomic DNA with a multiplex PCR assay. The Illumina HiSeq System was used to sequence the amplified TCR beta libraries as 87-base-pair reads. On the study's bioinformatics: Across the roughly 640 repertoires, a later analysis counted 75 million to 90 million unique TCR beta chains, 9.5 million to 13 million of which were shared by at least two donors. Raw reads were error-corrected and collapsed into unique sequences by a nearest-neighbor algorithm in which closely related sequences were merged to remove PCR and sequencing errors. CDR3 sequences were aligned to IMGT reference sequences to assign V, D and J gene segments. For a sequence to be retained, at least a six-nucleotide match to both a V gene segment and a J gene segment was required. Rearrangements were classified as productive when the CDR3 lacked stop codons and remained in frame with V and J, and all other rearrangements were classified as non-productive. Following IMGT convention, CDR3 was defined as the stretch from the second conserved V-encoded cysteine up to the conserved J-encoded phenylalanine. The earlier analysis of 500 to 600 of the donors excluded sequences that lacked an unambiguous match to a single V gene segment. In an earlier analysis of approximately 550 of the donors, V segments were called functional above 56.7% productive rearrangements and were called segregating when the between-donor standard deviation exceeded 5%. To diagnose cytomegalovirus status from the catalog of TCR beta chain sequences, a statistical classification framework was built. In a later analysis, V and J genes were assigned by comparing TCR nucleotide sequences against IMGT/GENE-DB human TR gene sequences. A later analysis assigned CDR3 sequences and most-parsimonious VDJ recombination scenarios with the TCRdist pipeline. A later analysis defined each TCR beta chain by its CDR3 amino acid sequence plus V-gene family, and excluded reads lacking a unique V-gene family. As a way to deal with suspected cross-contamination and a sequencing artifact, a later analysis dropped over 550 nucleotide sequences that were highly shared and had low generation probability. In a later analysis, a clonal expansion index was calculated for each public chain from normalized within-repertoire ranks of inferred template counts. Generation probabilities in a later analysis came from a VDJ recombination model fitted to out-of-frame rearrangements, and those results were checked against IGoR. In a later analysis, hypergeometric tests were used to score TCR-TCR, TCR-HLA and TCR-CMV co-occurrence, with a repertoire-size bias correction applied to TCR pairs. To estimate false discovery rates, a later analysis permuted the HLA or CMV assignments 20 times. In a later analysis, co-occurring TCRs were grouped with DBSCAN, and TCRdist sequence similarity was added when clustering was performed within HLA-allele-positive subsets. For co-occurrence clustering, repertoires with fewer than 30,000 or more than 120,000 public chains were excluded, along with about five repertoires with anomalous nucleotide sharing. The immuneACCESS repertoire file appears here via TCRdb, limited to in-frame rearrangements. These files lack a portion of the clones; in checked studies, under half of the deficit traces to unresolved V genes, and the cause of the others is not known. V, J and clone size derive from that table, while D and trimming were established from the DNA sequence. Within this sample are about 140,000 clones, with just under 85% of them counted one time only. Of the sample, around 3.9% falls within the top ten clones.

The V and J segments used are TRBV30 and TRBJ1-2; 7 nucleotides in the junction match TRBD1. Material for sequencing was PBMCs. The receptor was derived from a man aged 35 to 55 in good health and CMV-seropositive. The DNA sequence reads TGTGCCTGGATACGACAGGGCCCTTATGGCTACACCTTC. It translates to CAWIRQGPYGYTF.